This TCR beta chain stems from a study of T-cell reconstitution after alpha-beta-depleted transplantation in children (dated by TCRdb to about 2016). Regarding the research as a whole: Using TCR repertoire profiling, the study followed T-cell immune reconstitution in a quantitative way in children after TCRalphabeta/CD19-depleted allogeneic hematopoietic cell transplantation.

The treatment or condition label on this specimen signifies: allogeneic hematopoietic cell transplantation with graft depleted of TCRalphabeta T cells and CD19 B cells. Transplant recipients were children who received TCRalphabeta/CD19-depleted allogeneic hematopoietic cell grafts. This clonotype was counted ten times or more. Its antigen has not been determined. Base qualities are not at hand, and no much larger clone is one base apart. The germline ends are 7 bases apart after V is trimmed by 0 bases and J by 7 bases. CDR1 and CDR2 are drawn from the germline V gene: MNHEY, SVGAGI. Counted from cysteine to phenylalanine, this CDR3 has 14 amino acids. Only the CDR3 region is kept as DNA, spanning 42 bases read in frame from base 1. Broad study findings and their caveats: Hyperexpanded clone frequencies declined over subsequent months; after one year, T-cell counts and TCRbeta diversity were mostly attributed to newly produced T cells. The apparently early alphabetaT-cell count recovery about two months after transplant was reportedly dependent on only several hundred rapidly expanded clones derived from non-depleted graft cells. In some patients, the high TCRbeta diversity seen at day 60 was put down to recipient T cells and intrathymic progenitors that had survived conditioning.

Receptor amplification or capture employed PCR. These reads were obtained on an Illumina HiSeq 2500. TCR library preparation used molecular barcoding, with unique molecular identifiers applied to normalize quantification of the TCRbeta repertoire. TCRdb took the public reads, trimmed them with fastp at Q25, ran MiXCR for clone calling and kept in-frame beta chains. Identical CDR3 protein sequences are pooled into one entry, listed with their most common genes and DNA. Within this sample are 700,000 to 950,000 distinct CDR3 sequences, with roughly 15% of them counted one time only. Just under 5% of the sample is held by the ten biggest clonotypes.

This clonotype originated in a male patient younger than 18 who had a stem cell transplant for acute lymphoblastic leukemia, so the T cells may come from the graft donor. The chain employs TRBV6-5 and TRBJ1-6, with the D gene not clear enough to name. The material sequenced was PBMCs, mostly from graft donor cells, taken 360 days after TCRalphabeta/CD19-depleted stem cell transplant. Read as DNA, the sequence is TGTGCCAGCAGTTACTCATTTGGAAATTCACCCCTCCACTTT. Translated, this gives CASSYSFGNSPLHF.